The clone carrying this T cell receptor (beta chain) has only one observation. Germline assignment: CDR1 GTSNPN and CDR2 SVGIG (reference sequence). V was clipped by 2 bases and J by 6 bases; unmatched bases: 5. The CDR3 runs to 15 residues. The data stem from a study of blood T cell repertoires in COVID-19. Method: immunoSEQ multiplex PCR; TCRdb's copy keeps in-frame clones and lacks some. The sample consists of 250,000 to 350,000 clones, 90% of them appearing once. Sequencing was performed on peripheral blood. The V call is TRBV30, the J call TRBJ2-2, with 11 bases aligning to TRBD2. The receptor's source is a woman in her 30s with COVID-19, enrolled during active disease. CDR3: CAWSKGTSGPGELFF. The CDR3 bases are TGTGCCTGGAGTAAGGGGACTAGCGGACCCGGGGAGCTGTTTTTT.